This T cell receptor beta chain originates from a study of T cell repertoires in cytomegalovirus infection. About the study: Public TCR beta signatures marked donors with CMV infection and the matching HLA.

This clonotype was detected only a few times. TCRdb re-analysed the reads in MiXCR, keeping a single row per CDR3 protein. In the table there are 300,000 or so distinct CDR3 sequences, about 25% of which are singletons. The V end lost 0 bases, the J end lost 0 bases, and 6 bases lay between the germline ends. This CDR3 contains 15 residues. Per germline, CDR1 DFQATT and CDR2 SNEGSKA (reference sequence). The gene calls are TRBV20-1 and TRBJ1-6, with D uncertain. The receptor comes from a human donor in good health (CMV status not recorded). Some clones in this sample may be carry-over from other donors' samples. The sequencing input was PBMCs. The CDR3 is CSARDMSSYNSPLHF. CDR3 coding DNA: TGCAGTGCTAGAGATATGAGCTCCTATAATTCACCCCTCCACTTT.